Below are 25 T cell receptor beta chains sequenced from a single sample in a study of blood T cell repertoires in COVID-19. Assay used: immunoSEQ multiplex PCR; TCRdb lists only in-frame clones, some missing. Among about 200,000 clones, 86% were seen once, and the ten largest hold about 4.7%. Sequenced input: PBMCs or T cells enriched from blood (not recorded which). These receptor sequences come from a young woman who had been exposed to COVID-19.

The CDR3 bases are TGTGCCAGCAGCTTGGGAGTCTCGGGACACCCCTCTGGAAACACCATATATTTT. Translating it yields CASSLGVSGHPSGNTIYF. This chain uses TRBV5-8 with TRBJ1-3; possible D gene TRBD1, 6 bases. CDR1 and CDR2 (germline): SGHTS, YDEGEE. V was clipped by 0 bases and J by 0 bases, with 16 bases between them. CDR3 size: 18 residues.

The rearrangement links TRBV6-1 to TRBJ1-1; D gene unclear. Trimming removed 3 bases from V and 10 bases from J, with 15 bases in between. Per the germline V gene, CDR1 is MNHNS and CDR2 is SASEGT. This CDR3 is 13 amino acids long. CDR3 sequence (DNA): TGTGCCAGCAGTGAGAGGGCCCCTATTAGAGCTTTCTTT. Translated, it gives CASSERAPIRAFF.

The chain has TRBV20-1 and TRBJ2-2, with a tentative D call TRBD2 (5 bases). In germline, CDR1 is DFQATT, CDR2 SNEGSKA (reference sequence). V lost 3 bases and J lost 7, with 15 bases in between. This CDR3 has 14 residues. Here the CDR3 DNA reads TGCAGTGCTAGTGATCCCGAGGGCCTCGGGGAGCTGTTTTTT. This encodes CSASDPEGLGELFF.

This chain links TRBV7-2 with TRBJ1-2; the D is unclear. Germline V gene lookup returns CDR1 SGHTA and CDR2 FQGNSA. This CDR3 contains 13 residues. V was trimmed by 0 bases and J by 8 bases, leaving 10 bases between them. CDR3 loop: CASSLARRQGYTF. The CDR3 DNA follows: TGTGCCAGCAGCTTAGCACGGCGGCAGGGCTACACCTTC.

The chain joins TRBV5-4 to TRBJ2-7, with D possibly matching TRBD2 (5 bases). CDR3 length: 13 residues. The V end lost 1 base, the J end lost 0 bases, and 5 bases lay between the germline ends. CDR1 SGHNT and CDR2 YYREEE come from the germline V gene (reference sequence). Here the CDR3 DNA reads TGTGCCAGCAGCTTGCGGGGCTCCTACGAGCAGTACTTC. Its protein is CASSLRGSYEQYF.

This chain joins TRBV12-3 or TRBV12-4 and TRBJ1-5, with unresolved D. This CDR3 region has 13 residues. Trimming took 3 bases from V and 4 from J, leaving 7 bases between them. For the CDR3, the DNA is TGTGCCAGCAGTTTGACAAAGAATCAGCCCCAGCATTTT. Protein sequence: CASSLTKNQPQHF.

The chain recombines TRBV5-6 with TRBJ2-6; tentatively, D is TRBD1 (5 bases). The CDR3 has 18 residues. Germline values: CDR1 SGHDT, CDR2 YYEEEE. Trimming stripped 0 bases from V and 1 base from J, with 14 bases between. The CDR3 reads CASSLVGASRSGANVLTF. DNA of the CDR3: TGTGCCAGCAGCTTGGTAGGGGCATCGCGGTCTGGGGCCAACGTCCTGACTTTC.

The chain joins TRBV29-1 to TRBJ2-7; D is possibly TRBD1 (7 bases). Germline CDR1 and CDR2: SQVTM and ANQGSEA. V was pared by 4 bases and J by 4 bases, with 14 bases between. The CDR3 is made up of 13 amino acids. CDR3 residues: CSVVGRGRYEQYF. The CDR3 nucleotides are TGCAGCGTTGTGGGCAGGGGGAGGTACGAGCAGTACTTC.

The chain carries TRBV13 and TRBJ1-3; possible D gene TRBD1, 5 bases. The V end lost 8 bases, the J end lost 3 bases, and 14 bases lay between the germline ends. This CDR3 has 14 amino acids. Germline loops: CDR1 PRHDT, CDR2 FYEKMQ (reference sequence). The CDR3 bases are TGTGCCAGCCGGTTCGGGGGTTTTGGAAACACCATATATTTT. It encodes CASRFGGFGNTIYF.

The CDR3 nucleotides read TGTGCCAGCAGTTTGAGGCAGGGGAGCGAGCAGTACTTC. Encoded protein: CASSLRQGSEQYF. The V and J genes are TRBV12-3 or TRBV12-4 and TRBJ2-7; D might be TRBD1 (6 bases). This CDR3 has 13 residues. V lost 3 bases to trimming and J lost 6 bases, with 12 bases between them.

V gene TRBV2 combines with J gene TRBJ2-3; D ambiguous. Per the germline V gene, CDR1 is SNHLY and CDR2 is FYNNEI. The V and J ends lost 5 bases and 0 bases respectively, with 12 bases between them. CDR3 length: 15 amino acids. The CDR3 nucleotides read TGTGCCAGCAGTCGCGCAACTACCAGCACAGATACGCAGTATTTT. Translation gives CASSRATTSTDTQYF. Complete variable domain (other parts from reference TRBV2 and TRBJ2-3): EPEVTQTPSHQVTQMGQEVILRCVPISNHLYFYWYRQILGQKVEFLVSFYNNEISEKSEIFDDQFSVERPDGSNFTLKIRSTKLEDSAMYFCASSRATTSTDTQYFGPGTRLTVL.

The rearrangement links TRBV2 to TRBJ1-2, with TRBD1 matching over 9 bases. Germline values: CDR1 SNHLY, CDR2 FYNNEI. The CDR3 extends over 16 amino acids. V trimming: 3 bases; J trimming: 1 base; junction bases outside the gene matches: 6. The CDR3 sequence: CASSDQDRGVNYGYTF. CDR3 nucleotide sequence: TGTGCCAGCAGTGATCAGGACAGGGGTGTTAACTATGGCTACACCTTC.

The chain combines TRBV7-9 with TRBJ1-5, with 10 bases that match TRBD1. The CDR3 contains 14 residues. The ends lost 8 bases at V and 7 bases at J; junction bases unmatched: 8. CDR1 SEHNR and CDR2 FQNEAQ come from the germline V gene (reference sequence). For the CDR3, the DNA is TGTGCCAGCTCCCGAGGGACAGGGGACCAGCCCCAGCATTTT. As protein: CASSRGTGDQPQHF.

The chain employs TRBV27 and TRBJ2-2, with 7 nucleotides matching TRBD1. The CDR3 runs 15 residues. V was clipped by 3 bases and J by 5 bases; unmatched bases: 6. Per the germline V gene, CDR1 is MNHEY and CDR2 is SMNVEV (reference sequence). The CDR3 nucleotides are TGTGCCAGCAGTTTTAGGGGGCTGGGTACCGGGGAGCTGTTTTTT. It translates to CASSFRGLGTGELFF.

This chain connects TRBV27 to TRBJ1-5; weak D call: TRBD1 (6 bases). The V gene lost 0 bases and the J gene lost 9 bases, with 6 bases spanning the gap. Germline V gives CDR1 MNHEY, CDR2 SMNVEV (reference sequence). The CDR3 runs 12 residues. CDR3 in amino acids: CASSLSGGPQHF. The CDR3, as DNA: TGTGCCAGCAGTTTATCAGGGGGGCCCCAGCATTTT.

Worth noting for this clone: One end of the junction fails to match germline, which may point to a read error. V usage is TRBV7-7 and J usage is TRBJ2-1; unclear D gene. Germline CDR1 reads SSHAT; CDR2 reads FNYEAQ (reference sequence). The CDR3 covers 15 residues. Here the CDR3 reads CASSQASNLNNEQFF. The CDR3 region has the DNA TGTGCTAGCAGCCAAGCATCCAATTTAAACAATGAGCAGTTCTTC.

The chain couples TRBV18 to TRBJ1-5, with a possible D match to TRBD1 (6 bases). V was shortened by 2 bases and J by 1 base, with 12 bases between the two germline ends. Germline V gene sequence: CDR1 KGHSH, CDR2 LQKENI. The CDR3 is 16 residues long. The CDR3 coding sequence is TGTGCCAGCTCACCAGGGACACCTTGGAGCAATCAGCCCCAGCATTTT. It codes for CASSPGTPWSNQPQHF.

This clone was seen just once. The chain uses TRBV2 and TRBJ1-6; TRBD1 aligns across 10 bases. Germline V gene lookup returns CDR1 SNHLY and CDR2 FYNNEI. The CDR3 consists of 19 residues. The V gene end was trimmed by 4 bases and the J gene end by 1 base; junction bases not matched to a gene: 10. For the CDR3, the DNA is TGTGCCAGCAGTGGGGTGTCGACAGGGGGCGCGTCCTATAATTCACCCCTCCACTTT. It codes for CASSGVSTGGASYNSPLHF.

The chain carries TRBV15 and TRBJ1-3, with D hard to call. V lost 1 base and J lost 0, with 10 bases in between. The CDR3 is 16 residues long. The germline gives CDR1 LNHNV, CDR2 YYDKDF (reference sequence). CDR3 coding DNA: TGTGCCACCAGCAGAGGGCCGGGAGACTCTGGAAACACCATATATTTT. Encoded protein: CATSRGPGDSGNTIYF.

The V call is TRBV27, the J call TRBJ1-5; D perhaps matches TRBD1 (6 bases). The CDR3 has 16 residues. Germline V gives CDR1 MNHEY, CDR2 SMNVEV (reference sequence). Trimming removed 0 bases at V and 5 bases at J, with 14 bases between. CDR3 sequence: CASSLSGGGGDQPQHF. The CDR3 DNA follows: TGTGCCAGCAGTTTATCGGGGGGGGGCGGGGATCAGCCCCAGCATTTT.

In the case of this clone: This same CDR3 is encoded by further DNA sequences in the sample. V gene TRBV5-1 combines with J gene TRBJ1-4, with 9 bases matching TRBD1. The CDR3 is made up of 15 amino acids. Germline CDR1 SGHRS, CDR2 YFSETQ. V gave up 1 base and J gave up 6 bases; unmatched junction bases: 4. CDR3 nucleotide sequence: TGCGCCAGCAGCTTGATGGGACAGGGTGATGAAAAACTGTTTTTT. This codes for CASSLMGQGDEKLFF.

The chain is built from TRBV3-1 (or the pseudogene TRBV3-2) and TRBJ1-2; tentative D call: TRBD1 (6 bases). Germline V gene sequence: CDR1 LGHDT, CDR2 YNNKEL (reference sequence). This CDR3 has 12 amino acids. Trimming took off 4 bases at V and 8 bases at J, with 11 bases between the two ends. The CDR3 coding sequence is TGTGCCAGCAGCCTACGGACAGAAGGCTACACCTTC. Residues: CASSLRTEGYTF.

The chain links TRBV3-1 (or the pseudogene TRBV3-2) to TRBJ2-3, with TRBD1 matching 8 bases. V gave up 6 bases and J gave up 0 bases; unmatched junction bases: 5. This CDR3 is 15 amino acids long. Per germline, CDR1 LGHDT and CDR2 YNNKEL (reference sequence). The CDR3 nucleotides are TGTGCCAGCAGTCCAAGACAGGGGAGCACAGATACGCAGTATTTT. Protein sequence: CASSPRQGSTDTQYF.

The chain joins TRBV4-2 to TRBJ2-3; 13 nucleotides agree with TRBD2. The CDR3 totals 18 residues. V was clipped by 2 bases and J by 1 base; unmatched bases: 6. Per the germline V gene, CDR1 is LGHNA and CDR2 is YNFKEQ. CDR3 in amino acids: CASSQRVGTSGGTDTQYF. The CDR3 bases are TGTGCCAGCAGCCAACGGGTCGGGACTAGCGGGGGCACAGATACGCAGTATTTT.

V is TRBV5-1 and J is TRBJ2-7; 11 nucleotides line up with TRBD2. Germline V gene data show CDR1 as SGHRS and CDR2 as YFSETQ. V was clipped by 0 bases and J by 2 bases; unmatched bases: 7. The CDR3 covers 17 residues. The CDR3 sequence: CASSLEVLAGDTYEQYF. The CDR3 bases are TGCGCCAGCAGCTTGGAGGTACTAGCGGGGGATACCTACGAGCAGTACTTC.